Sequencing of this TCR beta chain was carried out in a study of blood T cell repertoires in COVID-19. Whole-study context: Samples representing acute and convalescent COVID-19 were sourced from the United States, Italy and Spain. In each case, the material was cDNA or gDNA derived from T cells, B-cell-depleted T cells, or PBMCs.

Cohort placement rested on clinical history that participants reported themselves. Exposed study participants had met a COVID-19 case within 2 weeks before entry. The assay was immunoSEQ multiplex PCR, and TCRdb's table has in-frame clones only and misses some. The sample has some 300,000 clones, about 90% seen once. Between the trimmed V and J ends, which lost 6 bases and 4 bases, there was a span of 22 bases. The CDR3 is 16 amino acids. CDR1 is MDHEN, CDR2 SYDVKM, per germline. The receptor comes from a woman aged 50 to 60 who had been exposed to COVID-19. The chain has TRBV28 and TRBJ2-7; perhaps TRBD1 as D (6 bases). The sequenced sample was PBMCs or T cells enriched from blood (not recorded which). This CDR3 is CASRDVDRSKGYEQYF. Here the CDR3 DNA reads TGTGCCAGCAGAGATGTCGACAGGTCGAAGGGGTACGAGCAGTACTTC.